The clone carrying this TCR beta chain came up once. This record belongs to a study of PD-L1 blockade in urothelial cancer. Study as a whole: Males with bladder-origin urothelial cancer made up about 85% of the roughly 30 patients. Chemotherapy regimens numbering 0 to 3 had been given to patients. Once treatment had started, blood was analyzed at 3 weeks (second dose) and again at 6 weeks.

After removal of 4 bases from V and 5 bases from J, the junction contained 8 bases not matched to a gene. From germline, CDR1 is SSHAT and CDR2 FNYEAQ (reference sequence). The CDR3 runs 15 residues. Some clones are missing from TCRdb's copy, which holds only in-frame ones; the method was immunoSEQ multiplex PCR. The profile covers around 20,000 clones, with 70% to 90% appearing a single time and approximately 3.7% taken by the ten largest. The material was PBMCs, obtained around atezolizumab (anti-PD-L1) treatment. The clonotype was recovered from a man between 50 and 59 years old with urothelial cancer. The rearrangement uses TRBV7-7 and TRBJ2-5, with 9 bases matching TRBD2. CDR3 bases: TGTGCCAGCAGCTCCGGGGCGCGGGAGGGGGAGACCCAGTACTTC. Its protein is CASSSGAREGETQYF. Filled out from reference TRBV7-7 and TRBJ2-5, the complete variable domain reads GAGVSQSPRYKVTKRGQDVTLRCDPISSHATLYWYQQALGQGPEFLTYFNYEAQPDKSGLPSDRFSAERPEGSISTLTIQRTEQRDSAMYRCASSSGAREGETQYFGPGTRLLVL.